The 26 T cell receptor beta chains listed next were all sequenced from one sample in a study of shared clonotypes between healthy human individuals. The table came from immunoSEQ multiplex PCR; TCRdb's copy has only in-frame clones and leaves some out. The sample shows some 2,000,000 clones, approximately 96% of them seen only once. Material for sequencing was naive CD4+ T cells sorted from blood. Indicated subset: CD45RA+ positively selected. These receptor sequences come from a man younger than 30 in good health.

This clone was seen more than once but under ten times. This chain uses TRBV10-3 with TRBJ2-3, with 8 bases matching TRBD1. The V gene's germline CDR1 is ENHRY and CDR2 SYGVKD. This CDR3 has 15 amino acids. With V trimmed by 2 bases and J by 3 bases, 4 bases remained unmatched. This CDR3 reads CAISETGQATDTQYF. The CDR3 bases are TGTGCCATCAGTGAGACGGGACAGGCTACAGATACGCAGTATTTT.

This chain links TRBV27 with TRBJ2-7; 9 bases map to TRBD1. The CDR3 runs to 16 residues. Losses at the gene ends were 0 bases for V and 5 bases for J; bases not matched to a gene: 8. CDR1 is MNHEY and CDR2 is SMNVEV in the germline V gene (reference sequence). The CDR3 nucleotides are TGTGCCAGCAGTTTATCGAATTCCGGGACAGGGAACGAGCAGTACTTC. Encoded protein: CASSLSNSGTGNEQYF.

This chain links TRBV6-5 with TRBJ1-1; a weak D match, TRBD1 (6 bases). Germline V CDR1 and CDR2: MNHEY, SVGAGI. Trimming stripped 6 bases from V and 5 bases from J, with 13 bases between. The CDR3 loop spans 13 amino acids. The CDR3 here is CASRAGTPTEAFF. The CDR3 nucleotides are TGTGCCAGCAGGGCCGGGACACCTACTGAAGCTTTCTTT.

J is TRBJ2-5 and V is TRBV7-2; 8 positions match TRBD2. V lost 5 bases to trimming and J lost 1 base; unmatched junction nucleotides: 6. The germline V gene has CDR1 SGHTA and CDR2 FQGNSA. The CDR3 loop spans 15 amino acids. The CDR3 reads CASSTRTSTQETQYF. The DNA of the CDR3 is TGTGCCAGCAGCACCCGGACTAGCACCCAAGAGACCCAGTACTTC.

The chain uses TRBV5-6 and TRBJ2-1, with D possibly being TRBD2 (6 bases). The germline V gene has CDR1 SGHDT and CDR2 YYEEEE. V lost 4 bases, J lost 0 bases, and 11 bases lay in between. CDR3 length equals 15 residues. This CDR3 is CASSMTRDSYNEQFF. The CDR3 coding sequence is TGTGCCAGCAGCATGACTAGAGACTCCTACAATGAGCAGTTCTTC.

Here the CDR3 reads CASSQPAGVTQYF. CDR3 DNA sequence: TGTGCCAGCAGTCAGCCAGCGGGGGTTACGCAGTATTTT. The chain recombines TRBV5-6 with TRBJ2-3, with 8 bases matching TRBD2. The length of the CDR3 is 13 residues. CDR1 is SGHDT, CDR2 YYEEEE, per germline. The J segment lost 8 bases and the V segment lost 5 bases, leaving 7 bases of the junction unmatched.

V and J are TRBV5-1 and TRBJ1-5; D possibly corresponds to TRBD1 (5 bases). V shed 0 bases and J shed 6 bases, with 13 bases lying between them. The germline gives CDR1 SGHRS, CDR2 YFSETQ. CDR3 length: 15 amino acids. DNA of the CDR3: TGCGCCAGCAGCTTGGCAGGGAGCCTCGGTCAGCCCCAGCATTTT. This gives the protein CASSLAGSLGQPQHF.

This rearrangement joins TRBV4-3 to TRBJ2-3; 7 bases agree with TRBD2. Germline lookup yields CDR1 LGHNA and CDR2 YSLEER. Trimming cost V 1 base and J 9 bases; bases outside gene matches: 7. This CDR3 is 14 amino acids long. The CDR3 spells CASSQAGLTQTQYF. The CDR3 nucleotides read TGCGCCAGCAGCCAAGCGGGACTAACCCAGACGCAGTATTTT.

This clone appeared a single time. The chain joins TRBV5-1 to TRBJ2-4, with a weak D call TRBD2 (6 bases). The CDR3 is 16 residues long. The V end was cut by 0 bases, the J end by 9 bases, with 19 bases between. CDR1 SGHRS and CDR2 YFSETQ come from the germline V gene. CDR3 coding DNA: TGCGCCAGCAGCTTGGCAGGTGCGCGGCAGGGAGGCATTCAGTACTTC. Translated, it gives CASSLAGARQGGIQYF.

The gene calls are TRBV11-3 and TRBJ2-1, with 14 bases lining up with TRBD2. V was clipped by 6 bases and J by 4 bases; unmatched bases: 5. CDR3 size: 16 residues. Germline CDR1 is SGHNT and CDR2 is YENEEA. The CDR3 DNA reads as TGTGCCAGCAGTCTTAGGACTAGCGGGGGGTACAATGAGCAGTTCTTC. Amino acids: CASSLRTSGGYNEQFF.

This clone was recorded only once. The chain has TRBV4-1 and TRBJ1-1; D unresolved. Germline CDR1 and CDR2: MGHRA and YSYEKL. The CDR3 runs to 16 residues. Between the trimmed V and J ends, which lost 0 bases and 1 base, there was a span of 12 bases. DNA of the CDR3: TGCGCCAGCAGCCAAGAGGTGATAGGGTCGAACACTGAAGCTTTCTTT. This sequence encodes CASSQEVIGSNTEAFF.

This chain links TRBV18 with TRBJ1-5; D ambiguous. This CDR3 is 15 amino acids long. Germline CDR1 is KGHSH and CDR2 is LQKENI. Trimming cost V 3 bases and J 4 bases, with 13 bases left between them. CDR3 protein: CASSPFSVLNQPQHF. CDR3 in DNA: TGTGCCAGCTCACCGTTCAGCGTACTAAATCAGCCCCAGCATTTT.

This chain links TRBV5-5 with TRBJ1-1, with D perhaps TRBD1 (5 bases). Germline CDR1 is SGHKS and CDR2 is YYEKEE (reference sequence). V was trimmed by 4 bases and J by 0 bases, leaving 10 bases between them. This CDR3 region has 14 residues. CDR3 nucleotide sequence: TGTGCCAGCAGCCCCGGGACGGTGAACACTGAAGCTTTCTTT. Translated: CASSPGTVNTEAFF.

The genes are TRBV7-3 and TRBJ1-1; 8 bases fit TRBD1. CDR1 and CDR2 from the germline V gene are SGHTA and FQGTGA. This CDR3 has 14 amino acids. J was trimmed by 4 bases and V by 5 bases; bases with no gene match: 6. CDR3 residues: CASSLDRGGTEAFF. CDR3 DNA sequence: TGTGCCAGCAGCCTTGACAGGGGCGGCACTGAAGCTTTCTTT.

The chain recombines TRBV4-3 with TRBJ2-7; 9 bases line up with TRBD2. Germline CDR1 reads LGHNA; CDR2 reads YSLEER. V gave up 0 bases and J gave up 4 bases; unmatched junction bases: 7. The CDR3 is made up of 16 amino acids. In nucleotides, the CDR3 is TGCGCCAGCAGCCAAGAAGTTAGCGGGAGAGGGTACGAGCAGTACTTC. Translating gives CASSQEVSGRGYEQYF.

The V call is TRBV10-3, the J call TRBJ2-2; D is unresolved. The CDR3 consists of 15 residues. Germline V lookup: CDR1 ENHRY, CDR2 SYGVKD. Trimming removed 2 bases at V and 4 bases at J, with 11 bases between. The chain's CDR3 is CAISEPRVGTGELFF. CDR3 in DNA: TGTGCCATCAGTGAGCCCCGGGTGGGCACCGGGGAGCTGTTTTTT.

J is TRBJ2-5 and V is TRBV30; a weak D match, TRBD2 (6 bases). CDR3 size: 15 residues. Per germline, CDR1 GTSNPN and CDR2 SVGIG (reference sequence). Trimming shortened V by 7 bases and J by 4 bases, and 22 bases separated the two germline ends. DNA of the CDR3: TGTGCCTACCAAGGGAAGGGGCTAGCGAGAGAGACCCAGTACTTC. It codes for CAYQGKGLARETQYF. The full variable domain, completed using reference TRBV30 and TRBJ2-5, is SQTIHQWPATLVQPVGSPLSLECTVEGTSNPNLYWYRQAAGRGLQLLFYSVGIGQISSEVPQNLSASRPQDRQFILSSKKLLLSDSGFYLCAYQGKGLARETQYFGPGTRLLVL.

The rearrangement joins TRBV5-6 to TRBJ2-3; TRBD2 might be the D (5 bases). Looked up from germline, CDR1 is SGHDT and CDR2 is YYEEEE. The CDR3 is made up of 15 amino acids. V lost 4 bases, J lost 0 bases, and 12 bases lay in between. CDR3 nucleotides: TGTGCCAGCAGCCCGTACGGGGTAAGCACAGATACGCAGTATTTT. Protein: CASSPYGVSTDTQYF.

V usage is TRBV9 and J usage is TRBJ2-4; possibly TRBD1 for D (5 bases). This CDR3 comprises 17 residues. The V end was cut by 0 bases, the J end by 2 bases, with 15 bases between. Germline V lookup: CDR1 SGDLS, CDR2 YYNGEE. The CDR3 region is CASSVEGQGSSKNIQYF. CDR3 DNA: TGTGCCAGCAGCGTAGAGGGGCAGGGAAGTTCCAAAAACATTCAGTACTTC.

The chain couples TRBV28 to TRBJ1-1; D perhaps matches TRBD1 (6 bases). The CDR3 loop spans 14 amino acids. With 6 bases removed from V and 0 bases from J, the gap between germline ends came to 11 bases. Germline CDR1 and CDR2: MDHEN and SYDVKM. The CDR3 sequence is CASRVGGLNTEAFF. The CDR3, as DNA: TGTGCCAGCAGGGTAGGGGGGTTGAACACTGAAGCTTTCTTT.

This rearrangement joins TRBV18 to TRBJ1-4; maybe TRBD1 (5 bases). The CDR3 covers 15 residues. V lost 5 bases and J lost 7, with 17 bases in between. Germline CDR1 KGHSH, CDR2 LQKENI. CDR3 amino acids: CASSSQGPHPEKLFF. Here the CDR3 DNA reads TGTGCCAGCTCAAGCCAGGGACCTCACCCTGAAAAACTGTTTTTT.

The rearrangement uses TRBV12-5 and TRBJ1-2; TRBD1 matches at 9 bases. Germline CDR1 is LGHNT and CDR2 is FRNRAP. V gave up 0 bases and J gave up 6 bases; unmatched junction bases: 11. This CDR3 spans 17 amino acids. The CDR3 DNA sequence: TGTGCTAGTGGTTTGGTTGGGACAGGGACGTCGCGCAATGGCTACACCTTC. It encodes CASGLVGTGTSRNGYTF.

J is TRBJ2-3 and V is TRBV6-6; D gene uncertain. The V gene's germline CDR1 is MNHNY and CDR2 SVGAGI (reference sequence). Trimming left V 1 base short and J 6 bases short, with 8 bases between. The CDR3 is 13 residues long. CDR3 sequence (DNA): TGTGCCAGCAGTTACTTTTCCCCCGATACGCAGTATTTT. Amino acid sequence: CASSYFSPDTQYF.

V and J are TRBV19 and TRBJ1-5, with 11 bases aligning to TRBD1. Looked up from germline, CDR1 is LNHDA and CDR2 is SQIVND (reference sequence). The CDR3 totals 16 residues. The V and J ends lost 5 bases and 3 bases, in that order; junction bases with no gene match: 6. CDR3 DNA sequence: TGTGCCAGTAGTGGGGACAGGGGGAAAGTCAATCAGCCCCAGCATTTT. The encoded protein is CASSGDRGKVNQPQHF.

CDR3 sequence reads: CASRAGGPNEKLFF. The CDR3 nucleotides read TGTGCCAGCAGGGCAGGGGGCCCTAATGAAAAACTGTTTTTT. The rearrangement links TRBV6-6 to TRBJ1-4, with TRBD1 identical over 8 bases. The CDR3 is 14 residues long. Looked up from germline, CDR1 is MNHNY and CDR2 is SVGAGI (reference sequence). J gave up 3 bases and V 6 bases, and 3 bases lay outside the gene matches.

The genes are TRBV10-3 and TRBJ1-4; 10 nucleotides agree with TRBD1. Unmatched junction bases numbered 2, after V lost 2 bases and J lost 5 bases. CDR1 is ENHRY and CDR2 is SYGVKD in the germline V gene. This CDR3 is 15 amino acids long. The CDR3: CAISEGDRGNEKLFF. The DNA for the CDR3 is TGTGCCATCAGTGAGGGGGACAGGGGAAATGAAAAACTGTTTTTT.